This T cell receptor (beta chain) was observed in a study of beta chain features in type 1 diabetes. Study-wide points: Significant though moderate, a shortening of TCRB CDR3s appeared in all four CD4+ subsets of Type 1 diabetes patients.

Reverse transcribing all isolated RNA meant expressed TCRB transcripts were sequenced. Clones were read by immunoSEQ multiplex PCR, and TCRdb kept only the in-frame ones, dropping some. The sample has approximately 260,000 clones, about 23% seen once; the top ten hold 0.012%. Germline V gene lookup returns CDR1 SEHNR and CDR2 FQNEAQ (reference sequence). Trimming removed 2 bases from V and 2 bases from J, with 9 bases in between. The CDR3 loop spans 14 amino acids. This clone was observed a few times. What it binds is not known. The TCR sequence derives from a woman aged 25 to 39 with type 1 diabetes. Sequencing was performed on naive CD4+ T cells from blood. The rearrangement joins TRBV7-9 to TRBJ2-5; a weak D match, TRBD1 (5 bases). The CDR3 loop reads CASSLMTAQETQYF. In DNA form, the CDR3 reads TGTGCCAGCAGCTTAATGACAGCTCAAGAGACCCAGTACTTC.